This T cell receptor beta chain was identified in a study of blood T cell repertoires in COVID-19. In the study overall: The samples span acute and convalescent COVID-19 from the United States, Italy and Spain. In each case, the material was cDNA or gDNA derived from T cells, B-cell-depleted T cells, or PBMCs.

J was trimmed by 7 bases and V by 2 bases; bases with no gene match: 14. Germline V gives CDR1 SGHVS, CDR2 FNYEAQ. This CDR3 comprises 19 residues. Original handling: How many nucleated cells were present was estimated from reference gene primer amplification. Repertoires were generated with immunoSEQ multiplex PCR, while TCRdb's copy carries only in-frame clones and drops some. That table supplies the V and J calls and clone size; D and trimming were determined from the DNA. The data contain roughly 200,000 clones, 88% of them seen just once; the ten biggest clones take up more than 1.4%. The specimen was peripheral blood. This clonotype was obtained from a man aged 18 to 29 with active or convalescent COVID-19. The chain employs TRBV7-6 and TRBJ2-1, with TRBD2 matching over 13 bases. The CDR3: CASSLWTSGGTALPNEQFF. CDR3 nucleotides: TGTGCCAGCAGCTTATGGACTAGCGGGGGCACAGCCCTTCCGAATGAGCAGTTCTTC.